These T cell receptor beta chains were read from a single sample in a study of cytomegalovirus exposure and HLA in healthy donors. Clones were sequenced by immunoSEQ multiplex PCR, and TCRdb holds only the in-frame ones, with some missing. The table records roughly 120,000 clones, roughly 70% of them present only once. The sample comprised PBMCs. These receptors all come from a man aged 35-49 years in good health and CMV-seropositive. CDR3s include the opening cysteine and the closing phenylalanine or tryptophan. D genes are given only for firm matches. Size is omitted from some rows. Given values are once, few, many or a class for expanded clones.

clone size,D gene,J gene,V gene,CDR3 protein,CDR3 DNA
-,TRBD2,TRBJ2-7,TRBV10-3,CAIRRTGTSDSYEQYF,TGTGCCATCAGGAGAACCGGGACTAGCGACTCCTACGAGCAGTACTTC
once,TRBD1,TRBJ2-7,TRBV5-1,CASRVQGAREQYF,TGCGCCAGCAGGGTACAGGGGGCGAGGGAGCAGTACTTC
-,-,TRBJ1-1,TRBV16,CASSQYGGTEAFF,TGTGCCAGCAGCCAATATGGAGGGACTGAAGCTTTCTTT
few,-,TRBJ2-7,TRBV9,CASSVQGSNEQYF,TGTGCCAGCAGCGTACAGGGATCCAACGAGCAGTACTTC
-,TRBD1,TRBJ2-7,TRBV9,CASSQQGPLYEQYF,TGTGCCAGCAGTCAACAGGGGCCCCTCTACGAGCAGTACTTC
-,TRBD1,TRBJ1-2,TRBV28,CASSLITRGQGGYTF,TGTGCCAGCAGTTTGATTACAAGGGGGCAGGGGGGCTACACCTTC
few,-,TRBJ2-6,TRBV4-1,CASSQEGRGAVSGANVLTF,TGCGCCAGCAGCCAAGAAGGTCGAGGCGCGGTTTCTGGGGCCAACGTCCTGACTTTC
-,-,TRBJ2-3,TRBV2,CASSEAVTRGGTQYF,TGTGCCAGCAGTGAAGCGGTAACTAGAGGGGGTACGCAGTATTTT
many,-,TRBJ2-7,TRBV6-1,CASSPMGGNEQYF,TGTGCCAGCAGTCCAATGGGGGGAAACGAGCAGTACTTC
-,TRBD1,TRBJ1-1,TRBV10-3,CAIMQGAAGEAFF,TGTGCCATCATGCAGGGGGCGGCTGGAGAAGCTTTCTTT
few,-,TRBJ2-7,TRBV6-1,CASSEASEGWESYEQYF,TGTGCCAGCAGTGAAGCCAGTGAGGGTTGGGAATCCTACGAGCAGTACTTC
-,-,TRBJ1-1,TRBV6-5,CASSVRPGTEAFF,TGTGCCAGCAGTGTTAGACCGGGCACTGAAGCTTTCTTT
-,-,TRBJ1-2,TRBV7-2,CASSLDRIGRGYTF,TGTGCCAGCAGTCTAGACAGGATCGGTCGGGGCTACACCTTC
-,TRBD1,TRBJ2-2,TRBV5-1,CASSVSGGSFEELFF,TGCGCCAGCAGTGTGTCAGGGGGTAGTTTTGAGGAGCTGTTTTTT
few,-,TRBJ2-7,TRBV6-1,CASSEFIIQNYEQYF,TGTGCCAGCAGTGAATTTATAATACAGAACTACGAGCAGTACTTC
-,-,TRBJ1-1,TRBV7-8,CASSPRGGSNTEAFF,TGTGCCAGCAGCCCCAGAGGGGGAAGTAACACTGAAGCTTTCTTT
-,-,TRBJ1-1,TRBV6-1,CASSIQGRTEAFF,TGTGCCAGCAGTATTCAGGGTAGAACTGAAGCTTTCTTT
-,-,TRBJ2-2,TRBV19,CASGWGERRRGGELFF,TGTGCCAGTGGGTGGGGAGAAAGGAGGCGAGGCGGGGAGCTGTTTTTT
-,-,TRBJ2-3,TRBV11-2,CASSLGGTDTQYF,TGTGCCAGCAGCTTGGGAGGCACAGATACGCAGTATTTT
-,-,TRBJ1-1,TRBV19,CASSIGGRENTEAFF,TGTGCCAGTAGTATAGGTGGCAGGGAGAACACTGAAGCTTTCTTT
-,TRBD1,TRBJ1-2,TRBV10-3,CAIRTEPGQGASGYTF,TGTGCCATCAGGACTGAGCCGGGACAGGGGGCGTCTGGCTACACCTTC
once,TRBD1,TRBJ2-4,TRBV30,CAWNRQGAKNIQYF,TGTGCCTGGAATCGACAGGGCGCCAAAAACATTCAGTACTTC
-,TRBD2,TRBJ2-6,TRBV27,CASSFWTSGARSGANVLTF,TGTGCCAGCAGTTTCTGGACTAGCGGGGCCAGATCTGGGGCCAACGTCCTGACTTTC
-,-,TRBJ1-1,TRBV28,CASSTANRVGAEAFF,TGTGCCAGCAGTACGGCAAACAGGGTCGGGGCTGAAGCTTTCTTT
-,-,TRBJ2-1,TRBV7-9,CASIQHLDEQFF,TGTGCCAGCATCCAACATTTGGATGAGCAGTTCTTC
-,TRBD1,TRBJ2-5,TRBV4-1,CASSQGQGARGVRETQYF,TGCGCCAGCAGCCAGGGACAGGGGGCAAGAGGGGTCCGAGAGACCCAGTACTTC
-,TRBD1,TRBJ1-2,TRBV27,CASSLFRGRSDGYTF,TGTGCCAGCAGCCTGTTCAGGGGGCGATCGGATGGCTACACCTTC
few,-,TRBJ1-3,TRBV30,CAWDRRQPGNTIYF,TGTGCCTGGGACAGACGACAACCTGGAAACACCATATATTTT
-,TRBD2,TRBJ2-7,TRBV6-5,CASTRRAGGTYEQYF,TGTGCCAGCACCCGACGAGCGGGGGGAACTTACGAGCAGTACTTC
once,-,TRBJ2-7,TRBV6-4,CASSAFLSASSYEQYF,TGTGCCAGCAGCGCCTTTCTTAGCGCTTCCTCCTACGAGCAGTACTTC
-,-,TRBJ2-1,TRBV28,CASSSLRDSYNEQFF,TGTGCCAGCAGTTCGCTTCGGGACTCCTACAATGAGCAGTTCTTC
-,TRBD2,TRBJ2-7,TRBV7-2,CASSRIAGGLYEQYF,TGTGCCAGCAGTCGCATAGCGGGGGGTTTATACGAGCAGTACTTC
-,-,TRBJ1-1,TRBV14,CASSLTVRTEAFF,TGTGCCAGCAGCCTGACAGTTAGAACTGAAGCTTTCTTT
-,TRBD2,TRBJ2-1,TRBV29-1,CSVEDRSGSSYNEQFF,TGCAGCGTTGAAGATCGTAGCGGGAGCTCCTACAATGAGCAGTTCTTC
once,TRBD1,TRBJ2-7,TRBV5-5,CASWLTGAYEQYF,TGTGCCAGCTGGCTGACAGGGGCCTACGAGCAGTACTTC